This T cell receptor beta chain was obtained from a study of blood T cell repertoires in COVID-19. TCRdb keeps only in-frame clones here, not all; method: immunoSEQ multiplex PCR. The table has around 240,000 clones, around 90% seen once; the top ten hold 1.2%. This clone was recorded only once. V was trimmed by 3 bases and J by 5 bases, leaving 12 bases between them. Germline CDR1 KGHSH, CDR2 LQKENI. The CDR3 length is 14 residues. Source material: PBMCs or T cells enriched from blood (not recorded which). The sequence derives from a human donor in a cohort exposed to, infected with or recovered from COVID-19 (not recorded which). The donor label of this sample is uncertain. The gene calls are TRBV18 and TRBJ2-3, with D hard to call. DNA of the CDR3: TGTGCCAGCTCACCGTGGTTAGAGGAAGATACGCAGTATTTT. As protein: CASSPWLEEDTQYF.